The source of this TCR beta chain is a study of shared clonotypes between healthy human individuals. Study observations and caveats: Sequencing depth was expected to influence donor clonotype sharing.

Worth noting for this clone: Its antigen is undetermined.

This CDR3 contains 15 residues. Per the germline V gene, CDR1 is SGHNT and CDR2 is YYREEE (reference sequence). Trimming cost V 4 bases and J 0 bases; bases outside gene matches: 7. Sequencing was at deep level. Per sorted-subset replicate PCR, input was approximately 0.2 ug DNA, representing roughly 29,000 T cell genomes. This table comes from immunoSEQ multiplex PCR, and its TCRdb copy is limited to in-frame clones, with some not included. The sample carries about 600,000 clones, less than 98% recorded once. The source material was naive CD4+ T cells sorted from blood. Specified subset: CD45RA+ positively selected. This sequence joins TRBV5-4 and TRBJ2-7, with 7 bases aligning to TRBD2. The sequence came from a woman aged 30 to 39 in good health. Here the CDR3 reads CASSILAGDSYEQYF. DNA of the CDR3: TGTGCCAGCAGCATCTTAGCGGGTGACTCCTACGAGCAGTACTTC.